These 24 T cell receptor beta chains came from one sample sequenced in a study of OX40 agonist ivuxolimab in advanced cancers. The protocol was immunoSEQ multiplex PCR, while the TCRdb copy is restricted to in-frame clones and leaves out a portion. The sample contains around 63,000 clones, more than 80% of which appear only once. Sequencing used CD4+ or CD8+ T cells sorted from blood, obtained in a trial of the OX40 agonist ivuxolimab. The source is an adult with an advanced solid tumor such as melanoma, head and neck, liver or kidney cancer.

This rearrangement joins TRBV18 to TRBJ2-3; a possible D gene is TRBD1 (6 bases). Germline CDR1 reads KGHSH; CDR2 reads LQKENI. This CDR3 is built from 15 residues. V was shortened by 5 bases and J by 2 bases, with 14 bases between the two germline ends. The CDR3 region is CASSAPGHYTDTQYF. DNA for the CDR3: TGTGCCAGCTCAGCGCCGGGACACTACACAGATACGCAGTATTTT. Using reference TRBV18 and TRBJ2-3 for the parts outside the CDR3, the full variable domain is NAGVMQNPRHLVRRRGQEARLRCSPMKGHSHVYWYRQLPEEGLKFMVYLQKENIIDESGMPKERFSAEFPKEGPSILRIQQVVRGDSAAYFCASSAPGHYTDTQYFGPGTRLTVL.

The chain uses TRBV6-5 and TRBJ2-7, with TRBD1 matching 9 bases. CDR1 is MNHEY and CDR2 is SVGAGI in the germline V gene. V shed 4 bases, J shed 6 bases, and the junction held 4 bases outside the gene matches. The CDR3 consists of 13 residues. CDR3 bases: TGTGCCAGCAGTTCGATGACAGGGGGCGAGCAGTACTTC. Encoded protein: CASSSMTGGEQYF.

V and J are TRBV10-1 and TRBJ1-1; 11 bases fit TRBD1. The V segment lost 3 bases and the J segment 5 bases; nucleotides outside the gene matches: 8. The CDR3 is 16 residues long. Germline V gene data show CDR1 as WNHNN and CDR2 as SYGVQD (reference sequence). CDR3 DNA: TGCGCCAGCAGTGAACTAGGACAGGGGGCTTGGACTGAAGCTTTCTTT. Protein sequence: CASSELGQGAWTEAFF.

This clone appeared a single time. The V gene is TRBV2, the J gene TRBJ2-3, with TRBD2 matching 12 bases. Looked up from germline, CDR1 is SNHLY and CDR2 is FYNNEI. The CDR3 loop spans 16 amino acids. The trim removed 4 bases at V and 5 bases at J, leaving 7 bases unmatched. CDR3 sequence reads: CASSALAGGPKDTQYF. The CDR3 DNA sequence: TGTGCCAGCAGTGCCCTAGCGGGGGGGCCGAAAGATACGCAGTATTTT.

V gene TRBV5-1 combines with J gene TRBJ2-1, with 7 bases aligning to TRBD2. Looked up from germline, CDR1 is SGHRS and CDR2 is YFSETQ. V trimming: 1 base; J trimming: 0 bases; junction bases outside the gene matches: 4. The CDR3 covers 16 residues. The CDR3 bases are TGCGCCAGCAGCTTGTTTCTAGCGGTCTCCTACAATGAGCAGTTCTTC. Its translation is CASSLFLAVSYNEQFF.

This clone turned up a few times. The chain recombines TRBV18 with TRBJ2-6, with D possibly being TRBD1 or TRBD2 (6 bases each). From germline, CDR1 is KGHSH and CDR2 LQKENI. Trimming shortened V by 3 bases and J by 2 bases, and 17 bases separated the two germline ends. The CDR3 consists of 18 residues. CDR3 sequence: CASSPTGGAVPGANVLTF. For the CDR3, the DNA is TGTGCCAGCTCACCTACCGGGGGCGCAGTACCTGGGGCCAACGTCCTGACTTTC. Together with reference TRBV18 and TRBJ2-6, the CDR3 gives the full variable domain: NAGVMQNPRHLVRRRGQEARLRCSPMKGHSHVYWYRQLPEEGLKFMVYLQKENIIDESGMPKERFSAEFPKEGPSILRIQQVVRGDSAAYFCASSPTGGAVPGANVLTFGAGSRLTVL.

This chain connects TRBV28 to TRBJ1-2; no clear D. The CDR3 consists of 16 residues. Germline V gene lookup returns CDR1 MDHEN and CDR2 SYDVKM. The ends were cut back, 6 bases at V and 3 bases at J, with 20 bases in the middle. The CDR3 DNA sequence: TGTGCCAGCAGCCCTCCCGGTCCCACTGAGCACTATGGCTACACCTTC. Translating gives CASSPPGPTEHYGYTF.

The chain uses TRBV6-6 and TRBJ1-1; D is undetermined. V was shortened by 7 bases and J by 1 base, with 16 bases between the two germline ends. Germline loops: CDR1 MNHNY, CDR2 SVGAGI (reference sequence). The CDR3 is 15 residues long. The CDR3: CASTFGRVGNTEAFF. The CDR3 DNA reads TGTGCCAGCACCTTTGGGAGGGTTGGGAACACTGAAGCTTTCTTT.

The chain couples TRBV11-2 to TRBJ2-3; D gene uncertain. With 5 bases removed from V and 11 bases from J, the gap between germline ends came to 11 bases. The CDR3 has 11 residues. Germline V gene sequence: CDR1 SGHAT, CDR2 FQNNGV. The DNA for the CDR3 is TGTGCCAGCAGCCGGAGATGGGAGCAGTATTTT. This translates into CASSRRWEQYF. The variable domain in full, completed from reference TRBV11-2 and TRBJ2-3, reads EAGVAQSPRYKIIEKRQSVAFWCNPISGHATLYWYQQILGQGPKLLIQFQNNGVVDDSQLPKDRFSAERLKGVDSTLKIQPAKLEDSAVYLCASSRRWEQYFGPGTRLTVL.

The V call is TRBV15, the J call TRBJ2-5; 10 bases map to TRBD1. Judging by the DNA end, TRBJ2-7 fits better; the J call may be wrong. The V gene's germline CDR1 is LNHNV and CDR2 YYDKDF (reference sequence). The CDR3 length is 16 residues. CDR3 protein: CATSRGGQGIPPEQYF. CDR3 nucleotides: TGTGCCACCAGCAGAGGGGGACAGGGGATCCCGCCCGAGCAGTACTTC.

The CDR3 spells CASSLGTGPNYEQYF. The CDR3 DNA is TGCGCCAGCAGTCTTGGGACAGGACCTAACTACGAGCAGTACTTC. The chain combines TRBV5-1 with TRBJ2-7; TRBD1 aligns across 8 bases. CDR1 and CDR2 (germline): SGHRS, YFSETQ. Trimming at V came to 5 bases and at J to 3 bases, leaving 10 bases not matched to a gene. The CDR3 contains 15 residues.

The rearrangement joins TRBV13 to TRBJ2-5, with D perhaps matching TRBD2 (5 bases). The germline V gene has CDR1 PRHDT and CDR2 FYEKMQ (reference sequence). This CDR3 is built from 14 residues. V was shortened by 6 bases and J by 1 base, with 12 bases between the two germline ends. CDR3 in DNA: TGTGCCAGCAGGATTCGCGGAGGCCAAGAGACCCAGTACTTC. This codes for CASRIRGGQETQYF.

The chain carries TRBV5-1 and TRBJ1-1; 7 nucleotides agree with TRBD1. The length of the CDR3 is 15 residues. The V gene's germline CDR1 is SGHRS and CDR2 YFSETQ. After removal of 2 bases from V and 0 bases from J, the junction contained 4 bases not matched to a gene. This chain's CDR3 is CASSLRQGVNTEAFF. The CDR3 bases are TGCGCCAGCAGCTTAAGACAGGGCGTGAACACTGAAGCTTTCTTT.

This clone was counted only a few times. V gene TRBV10-3 combines with J gene TRBJ2-1, with D perhaps matching TRBD2 (6 bases). CDR1 and CDR2 (germline): ENHRY, SYGVKD. The length of the CDR3 is 13 residues. Trimming left V 6 bases short and J 6 bases short, with 12 bases between. CDR3 protein: CAIRGGDSNEQFF. The DNA for the CDR3 is TGTGCCATCAGGGGCGGGGATAGCAATGAGCAGTTCTTC.

J is TRBJ1-5 and V is TRBV28; 9 bases align to TRBD1. The V gene's germline CDR1 is MDHEN and CDR2 SYDVKM. J lost 6 bases, V lost 3 bases, and 9 bases had no gene match. The CDR3 runs 16 residues. DNA of the CDR3: TGTGCCAGCAGTTTTCTAGGGGGACAGGGTCGTCAGCCCCAGCATTTT. Protein: CASSFLGGQGRQPQHF.

The V gene is TRBV11-3, the J gene TRBJ2-2; D call uncertain. V lost 5 bases and J 1 base, leaving 2 bases between the germline ends. Germline lookup yields CDR1 SGHNT and CDR2 YENEEA. This CDR3 spans 12 amino acids. CDR3 nucleotides: TGTGCCAGCAGCCAGAACACCGGGGAGCTGTTTTTT. Translated, it gives CASSQNTGELFF.

CDR3 coding DNA: TGTGCCAGCAGTCCTGTTTGGGGACAGGGACCAGGCTACACCTTC. The encoded protein is CASSPVWGQGPGYTF. The chain carries TRBV6-5 and TRBJ1-2; 9 bases are shared with TRBD1. J gave up 8 bases and V 5 bases, and 12 bases lay outside the gene matches. The CDR3 sequence is 15 residues long. Germline V gene lookup returns CDR1 MNHEY and CDR2 SVGAGI.

V gene TRBV11-2 combines with J gene TRBJ2-5, with TRBD2 matching 14 bases. V shed 5 bases, J shed 1 base, and the junction held 6 bases outside the gene matches. CDR1 and CDR2 from the germline V gene are SGHAT and FQNNGV. The CDR3 is 17 amino acids. CDR3 DNA: TGTGCCAGCAGCCCAGGACTAGCGGGGGGCTTCCAAGAGACCCAGTACTTC. This translates into CASSPGLAGGFQETQYF.

The CDR3 here is CASSPQWGEETQYF. The CDR3 nucleotides are TGTGCCAGCAGCCCCCAGTGGGGGGAGGAGACCCAGTACTTC. The V call is TRBV5-4, the J call TRBJ2-5; D possibly corresponds to TRBD2 (6 bases). This CDR3 has 14 amino acids. Germline CDR1 and CDR2: SGHNT and YYREEE (reference sequence). Trimming took 4 bases from V and 5 from J, leaving 15 bases between them.

The chain joins TRBV10-3 to TRBJ2-7; TRBD2 matches at 9 bases. Germline loops: CDR1 ENHRY, CDR2 SYGVKD. This CDR3 comprises 13 residues. Trimming at V came to 9 bases and at J to 2 bases, leaving 5 bases not matched to a gene. This CDR3 is CAMRLAATYEQYF. In nucleotides, the CDR3 is TGTGCCATGCGACTAGCGGCCACCTACGAGCAGTACTTC.

The genes are TRBV2 and TRBJ2-1; 7 bases fit TRBD2. V was pared by 8 bases and J by 4 bases, with 8 bases of the junction left unmatched. CDR3 length equals 14 residues. Germline V gene lookup returns CDR1 SNHLY and CDR2 FYNNEI. The CDR3 DNA is TGTGCCAGCCAGTGGGCTAGCGGTTACAATGAGCAGTTCTTC. Translating it yields CASQWASGYNEQFF.

This chain uses TRBV5-1 with TRBJ2-6; unclear D gene. The CDR3 contains 16 residues. The V gene lost 0 bases and the J gene lost 0 bases, with 7 bases spanning the gap. CDR1 and CDR2 from the germline V gene are SGHRS and YFSETQ. As DNA, the CDR3 is TGCGCCAGCAGCTTGGGGGGAAGCTCTGGGGCCAACGTCCTGACTTTC. Amino acid sequence: CASSLGGSSGANVLTF. The complete variable domain, with remaining parts taken from reference TRBV5-1 and TRBJ2-6, reads KAGVTQTPRYLIKTRGQQVTLSCSPISGHRSVSWYQQTPGQGLQFLFEYFSETQRNKGNFPGRFSGRQFSNSRSEMNVSTLELGDSALYLCASSLGGSSGANVLTFGAGSRLTVL.

This clone has only one observation. CDR3 sequence (DNA): TGTGCCAGCAGCTTAGGGGGGACCGGGGAGCTGTTTTTT. Translated, it gives CASSLGGTGELFF. The chain couples TRBV11-3 to TRBJ2-2, with D possibly being TRBD1 or TRBD2 (5 bases each). Germline V lookup: CDR1 SGHNT, CDR2 YENEEA. V lost 1 base and J 5 bases, leaving 5 bases between the germline ends. The length of the CDR3 is 13 residues.

The chain employs TRBV10-2 and TRBJ1-2; D might be TRBD1 (5 bases). The CDR3 runs 15 residues. Deletions cut 2 bases from V and 2 bases from J, with 12 bases between. CDR1 and CDR2 (germline): WSHSY, SAAADI. The CDR3 region is CASSEPGRPNYGYTF. CDR3 in DNA: TGCGCCAGCAGTGAGCCGGGACGGCCGAACTATGGCTACACCTTC.